Here is one T cell receptor (beta chain) with its context. The data are from a study of blood T cell repertoires in COVID-19. Turning to the study itself: Sources were T cells, B-cell-depleted T cells, or PBMCs; the material itself was cDNA or gDNA.

CDR1 is SGHDT and CDR2 is YYEEEE in the germline V gene. CDR3 length equals 15 residues. The ends lost 1 base at V and 5 bases at J; junction bases unmatched: 9. Authors' analysis steps: For nucleated cells, counts were estimated from reference gene primer amplification. Libraries were prepared by immunoSEQ multiplex PCR; TCRdb keeps only in-frame clonotypes and omits some of them. That table supplies the V and J calls and clone size; D and trimming were determined from the DNA. The sample records tens of thousands of clones, 88% being singletons. This chain connects TRBV5-6 to TRBJ2-7; 7 bases are a match to TRBD2. The source material was peripheral blood. The source of this sequence is a human donor with active COVID-19. The donor label of this sample is uncertain. The DNA for the CDR3 is TGTGCCAGCAGCTTGATTACTAGCGACAACGACGAGCAGTACTTC. Protein product: CASSLITSDNDEQYF.